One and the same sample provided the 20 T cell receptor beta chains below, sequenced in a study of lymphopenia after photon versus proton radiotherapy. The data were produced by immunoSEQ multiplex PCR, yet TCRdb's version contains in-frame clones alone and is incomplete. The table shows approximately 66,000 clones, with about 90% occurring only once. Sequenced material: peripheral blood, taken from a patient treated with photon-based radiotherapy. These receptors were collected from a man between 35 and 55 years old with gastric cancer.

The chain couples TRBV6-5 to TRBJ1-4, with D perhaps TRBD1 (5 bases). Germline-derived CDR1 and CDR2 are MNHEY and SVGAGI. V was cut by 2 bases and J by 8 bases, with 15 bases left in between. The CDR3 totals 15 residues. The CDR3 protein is CASSYGRPWGEKLFF. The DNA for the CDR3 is TGTGCCAGCAGTTACGGGCGGCCCTGGGGGGAAAAACTGTTTTTT.

The CDR3 spells CASSAAPWSYGYTF. The DNA for the CDR3 is TGTGCCAGCAGTGCCGCCCCCTGGAGCTATGGCTACACCTTC. The chain employs TRBV2 and TRBJ1-2; D uncertain. The CDR3 covers 14 residues. With 4 bases removed from V and 4 bases from J, the gap between germline ends came to 13 bases. Germline V gene lookup returns CDR1 SNHLY and CDR2 FYNNEI.

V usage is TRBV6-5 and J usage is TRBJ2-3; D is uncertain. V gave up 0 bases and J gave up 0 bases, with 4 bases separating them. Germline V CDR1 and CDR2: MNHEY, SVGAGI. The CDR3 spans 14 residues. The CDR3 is CASSYSSSTDTQYF. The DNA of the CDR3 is TGTGCCAGCAGTTACTCGAGTAGCACAGATACGCAGTATTTT.

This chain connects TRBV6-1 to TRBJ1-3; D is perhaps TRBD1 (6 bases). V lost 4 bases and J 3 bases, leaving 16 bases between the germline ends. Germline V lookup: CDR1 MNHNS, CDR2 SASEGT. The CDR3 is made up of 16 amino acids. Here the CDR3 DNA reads TGTGCCAGCAGTGCACCACAGGGTTTTGGTGGAAACACCATATATTTT. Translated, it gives CASSAPQGFGGNTIYF.

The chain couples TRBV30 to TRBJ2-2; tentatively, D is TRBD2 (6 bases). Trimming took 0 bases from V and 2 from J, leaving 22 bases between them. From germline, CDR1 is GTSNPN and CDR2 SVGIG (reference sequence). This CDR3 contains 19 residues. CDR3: CAWSVRGWGGGDNTGELFF. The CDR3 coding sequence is TGTGCCTGGAGTGTAAGGGGCTGGGGCGGCGGGGACAACACCGGGGAGCTGTTTTTT.

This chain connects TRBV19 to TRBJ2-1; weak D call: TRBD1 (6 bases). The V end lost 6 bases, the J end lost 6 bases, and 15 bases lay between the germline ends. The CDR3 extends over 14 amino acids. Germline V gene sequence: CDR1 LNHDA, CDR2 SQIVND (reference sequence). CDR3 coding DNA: TGTGCCAGTAGCCAAGGGGGTCTCGGCAATGAGCAGTTCTTC. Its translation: CASSQGGLGNEQFF.

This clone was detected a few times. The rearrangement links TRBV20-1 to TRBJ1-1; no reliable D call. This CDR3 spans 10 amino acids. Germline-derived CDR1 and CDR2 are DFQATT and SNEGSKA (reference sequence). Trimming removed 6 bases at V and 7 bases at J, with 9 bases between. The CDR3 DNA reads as TGCAGTGCCGCCCGGGGTGAAGCTTTCTTT. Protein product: CSAARGEAFF.

The CDR3 is CASSLGRSDHEQYF. The CDR3 coding sequence is TGTGCCAGCAGCTTAGGCAGGTCGGACCACGAGCAGTACTTC. The V call is TRBV7-9, the J call TRBJ2-7; no clear D gene. The CDR3 sequence is 14 residues long. Germline CDR1 SEHNR, CDR2 FQNEAQ (reference sequence). V shed 1 base and J shed 5 bases, with 12 bases lying between them.

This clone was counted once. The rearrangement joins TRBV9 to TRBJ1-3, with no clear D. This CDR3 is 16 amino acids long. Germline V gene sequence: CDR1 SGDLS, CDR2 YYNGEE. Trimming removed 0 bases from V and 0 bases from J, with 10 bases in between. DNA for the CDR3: TGTGCCAGCAGCGTAGGGTTTTCGCCCTCTGGAAACACCATATATTTT. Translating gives CASSVGFSPSGNTIYF.

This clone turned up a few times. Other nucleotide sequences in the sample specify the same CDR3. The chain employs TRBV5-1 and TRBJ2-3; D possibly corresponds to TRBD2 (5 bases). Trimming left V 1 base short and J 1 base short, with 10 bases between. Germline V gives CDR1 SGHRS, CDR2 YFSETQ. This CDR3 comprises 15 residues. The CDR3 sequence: CASSLRGLGTDTQYF. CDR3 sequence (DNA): TGCGCCAGCAGCTTGCGGGGTCTTGGCACAGATACGCAGTATTTT.

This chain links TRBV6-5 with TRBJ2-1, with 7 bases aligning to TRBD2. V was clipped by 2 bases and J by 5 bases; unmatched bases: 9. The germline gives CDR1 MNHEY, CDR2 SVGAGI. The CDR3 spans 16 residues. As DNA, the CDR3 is TGTGCCAGCAGTTACCCTAGTAGCGGGCCTAACAATGAGCAGTTCTTC. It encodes CASSYPSSGPNNEQFF.

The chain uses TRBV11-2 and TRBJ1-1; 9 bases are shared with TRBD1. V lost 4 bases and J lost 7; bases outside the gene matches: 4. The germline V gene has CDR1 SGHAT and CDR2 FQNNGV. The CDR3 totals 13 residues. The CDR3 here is CASSSGTGIEAFF. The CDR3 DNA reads TGTGCCAGCAGCTCTGGGACAGGGATTGAAGCTTTCTTT.

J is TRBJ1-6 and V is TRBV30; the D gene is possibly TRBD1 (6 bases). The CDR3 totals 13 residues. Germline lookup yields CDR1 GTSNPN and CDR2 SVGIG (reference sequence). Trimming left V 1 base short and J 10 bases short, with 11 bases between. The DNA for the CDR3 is TGTGCCTGGAGTGAAGGGGGTGGATCACCCCTCCACTTT. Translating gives CAWSEGGGSPLHF. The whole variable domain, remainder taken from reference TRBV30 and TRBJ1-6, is SQTIHQWPATLVQPVGSPLSLECTVEGTSNPNLYWYRQAAGRGLQLLFYSVGIGQISSEVPQNLSASRPQDRQFILSSKKLLLSDSGFYLCAWSEGGGSPLHFGNGTRLTVT.

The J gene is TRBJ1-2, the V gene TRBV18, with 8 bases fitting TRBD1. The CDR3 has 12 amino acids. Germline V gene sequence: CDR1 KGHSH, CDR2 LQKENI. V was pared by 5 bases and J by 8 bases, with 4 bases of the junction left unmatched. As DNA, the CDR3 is TGTGCCAGCTCATTCCAGGGGGCCGGCTACACCTTC. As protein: CASSFQGAGYTF.

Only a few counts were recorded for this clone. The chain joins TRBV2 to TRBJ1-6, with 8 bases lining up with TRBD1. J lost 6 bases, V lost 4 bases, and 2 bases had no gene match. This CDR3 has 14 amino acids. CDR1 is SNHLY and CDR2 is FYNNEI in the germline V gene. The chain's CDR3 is CASSGDRGNSPLHF. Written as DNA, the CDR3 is TGTGCCAGCAGTGGTGACAGGGGTAATTCACCCCTCCACTTT.

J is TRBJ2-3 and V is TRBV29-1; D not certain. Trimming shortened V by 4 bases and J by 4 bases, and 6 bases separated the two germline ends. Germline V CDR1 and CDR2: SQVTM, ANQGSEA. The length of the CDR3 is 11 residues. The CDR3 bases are TGCAGCGTTGCAGCCCCAGATACGCAGTATTTT. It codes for CSVAAPDTQYF.

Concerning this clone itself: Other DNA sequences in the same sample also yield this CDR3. CDR3 residues: CASSPTGPGDGYTF. The CDR3 bases are TGTGCCAGCTCACCAACAGGGCCCGGGGATGGCTACACCTTC. V gene TRBV18 combines with J gene TRBJ1-2, with D possibly matching TRBD1 (6 bases). The CDR3 length is 14 residues. The germline CDR1 and CDR2 sequences are KGHSH and LQKENI. Trimming cost V 2 bases and J 6 bases, with 13 bases left between them.

The chain's CDR3 is CASSLAWSEHTQYF. Written as DNA, the CDR3 is TGTGCCAGCAGCTTGGCCTGGTCGGAGCATACGCAGTATTTT. The rearrangement joins TRBV5-4 to TRBJ2-3; D is unresolved. CDR1 is SGHNT and CDR2 is YYREEE in the germline V gene (reference sequence). Trimming removed 0 bases at V and 7 bases at J, with 12 bases between. This CDR3 is built from 14 residues.

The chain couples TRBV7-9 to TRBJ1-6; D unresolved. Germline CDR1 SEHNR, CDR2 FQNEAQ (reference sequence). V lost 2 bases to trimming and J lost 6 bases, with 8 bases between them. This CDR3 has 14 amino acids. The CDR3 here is CASSLSRFNSPLHF. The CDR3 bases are TGTGCCAGCAGCTTATCGAGGTTTAATTCACCCCTCCACTTT.

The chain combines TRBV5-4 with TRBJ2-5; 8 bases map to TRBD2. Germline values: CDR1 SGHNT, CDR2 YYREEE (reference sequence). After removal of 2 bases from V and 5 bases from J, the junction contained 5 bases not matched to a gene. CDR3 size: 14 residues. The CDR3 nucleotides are TGTGCCAGCAGCTTTCGGGGGGGTAGGGAGACCCAGTACTTC. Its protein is CASSFRGGRETQYF. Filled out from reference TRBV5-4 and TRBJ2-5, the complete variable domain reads ETGVTQSPTHLIKTRGQQVTLRCSSQSGHNTVSWYQQALGQGPQFIFQYYREEENGRGNFPPRFSGLQFPNYSSELNVNALELDDSALYLCASSFRGGRETQYFGPGTRLLVL.